This T cell receptor beta chain came from a study of T cells expressing NK-cell markers (dated by TCRdb to the early 2020s). About the study as a whole: In sorted CD3+CD56+NKG2C+, CD3+CD56+NKG2C- and CD3+CD56-NKG2C+ T-cell subsets from about 8 donors, TCR beta-chain repertoires were profiled. Among the eight sequenced donors, seven were HCMV-seropositive and one was HCMV-seronegative. Randomly selected healthy volunteers, three men and five women, were used as the eight sequenced donors. Sequencing of the libraries produced 2 x 150 bp reads on Illumina HiSeq 2000/2500, MiSeq or NextSeq. General study outcomes and caveats: For six donors, the dominant CD3+CD56+NKG2C+ clonotypes were among the top 10 CD8+ clonotypes and accounted for about 1.0-7.0% of CD8+ T cells. Those dominant clonotypes were again the most abundant among CD3+CD56-NKG2C+ cells in a few donors, at about 28.3-60.1%. Whether the expanded NKG2C-expressing T cell clones were specific for HCMV antigens remained unclear.

Sequenced using an Illumina HiSeq 2000. The TCR beta cDNA libraries were made using 5'RACE template switching, a step that added both a universal primer site and unique molecular identifiers. cDNA synthesis was primed from the TCR beta constant segment, followed by two successive PCR amplification steps. The authors' analysis ran thus. Reads were demultiplexed and grouped by UMI with MIGEC, and clonotypes were assembled and quantified with MiTCR. Only TCR cDNA sequences supported by at least two reads were kept to exclude erroneous sequences. The tcR package was used for downstream repertoire analysis, with clonotypes matched between fractions based on CDR3 nucleotide sequence plus V segment. VDJmatch was used to annotate antigen specificity against VDJdb, with one amino acid substitution in CDR3 allowed. TCRdb reprocessed the reads; each CDR3 protein sequence makes one entry, and DNA is unavailable. The V and J calls come from TCRdb's annotation, not from the publication. The sample table holds under 200,000 distinct CDR3 sequences. Less than 20% of the sample lies in the top ten.

Comments on this clonotype: The antigen it recognizes is unknown.

HCMV-specific IgG was detected in serum with a commercial ELISA kit to determine HCMV serostatus. Peripheral blood mononuclear cells were isolated from blood by Ficoll density gradient centrifugation. Via the germline V gene (reference sequence), CDR1 is DFQATT and CDR2 SNEGSKA. The CDR3 contains 14 residues, cysteine and phenylalanine counted. No DNA is listed. The sample was blood T cells: a sorted CD56 or NKG2C T cell subset, CD4+ or CD8+ T cells, or bulk PBMC T cells (not recorded which). The sequence came from a woman between 18 and 69 years old in good health. Recombination linked TRBV20-1 to TRBJ2-1; TCRdb lists TRBD2, though no DNA is available to test this call. The CDR3 here reads CGLVAGADYNEQFF.